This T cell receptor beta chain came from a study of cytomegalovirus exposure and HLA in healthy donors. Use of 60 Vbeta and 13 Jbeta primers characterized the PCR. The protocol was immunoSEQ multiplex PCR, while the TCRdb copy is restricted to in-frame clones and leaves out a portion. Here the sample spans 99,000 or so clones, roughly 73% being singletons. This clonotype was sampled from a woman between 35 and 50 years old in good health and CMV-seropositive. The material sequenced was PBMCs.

The CDR3: CASSSGTGGEKLFF. The CDR3, as DNA: TGTGCCAGCAGCTCCGGGACAGGAGGTGAAAAACTGTTTTTT. The chain links TRBV5-4 to TRBJ1-4; 8 bases fit TRBD1. V shed 3 bases, J shed 7 bases, and the junction held 5 bases outside the gene matches. This CDR3 spans 14 amino acids. In germline, CDR1 is SGHNT, CDR2 YYREEE (reference sequence).